This TCR beta chain was identified during a study of blood T cell repertoires in COVID-19. Overall study context: Both acute and convalescent COVID-19 samples were obtained from the United States, Italy and Spain.

Enrollment of patients from Seattle took place during active infection, with longitudinal follow-up. Per the germline V gene, CDR1 is SNHLY and CDR2 is FYNNEI. Germline trimming cut 1 base from V and 6 bases from J; bases unmatched to any gene: 11. The CDR3 covers 16 residues. Source study methods: By means of reference gene primer amplification, nucleated cell counts were estimated. Sequencing used immunoSEQ multiplex PCR; TCRdb keeps in-frame clones, though not all of them. D and trimming come from the DNA, and the V and J calls and clone size come from that table. The sample yields approximately 500,000 clones, roughly 91% seen once.

The chain has TRBV2 and TRBJ1-2; 7 nucleotides align to TRBD1. Source material: peripheral blood. The sequence was collected from a woman in her fifties or sixties with COVID-19, enrolled during active disease. The CDR3 DNA sequence: TGTGCCAGCAGTGAAGTGGCTTGGGTCACAGGGGATGGCTACACCTTC. Translation: CASSEVAWVTGDGYTF.